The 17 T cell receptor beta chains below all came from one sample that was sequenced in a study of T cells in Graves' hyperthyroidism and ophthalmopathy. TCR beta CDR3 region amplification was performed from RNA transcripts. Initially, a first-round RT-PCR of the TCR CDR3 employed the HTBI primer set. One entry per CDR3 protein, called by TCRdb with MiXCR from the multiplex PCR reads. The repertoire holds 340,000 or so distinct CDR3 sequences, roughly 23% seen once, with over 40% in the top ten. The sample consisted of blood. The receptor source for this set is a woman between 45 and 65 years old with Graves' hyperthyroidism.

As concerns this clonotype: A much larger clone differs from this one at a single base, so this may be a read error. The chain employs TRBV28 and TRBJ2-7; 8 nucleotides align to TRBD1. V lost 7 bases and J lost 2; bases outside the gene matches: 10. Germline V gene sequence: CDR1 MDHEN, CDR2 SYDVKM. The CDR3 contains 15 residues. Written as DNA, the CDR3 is TGTGCCAGCAACCCCCCCTGGACAGGGACCTACGAGCAGTACTTC. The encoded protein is CASNPPWTGTYEQYF.

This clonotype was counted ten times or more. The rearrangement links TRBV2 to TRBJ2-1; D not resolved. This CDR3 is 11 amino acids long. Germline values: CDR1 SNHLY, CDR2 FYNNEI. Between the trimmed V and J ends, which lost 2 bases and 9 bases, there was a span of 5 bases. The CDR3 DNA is TGTGCCAGCAGTGAAACCGGTGAGCAGTTCTTC. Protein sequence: CASSETGEQFF.

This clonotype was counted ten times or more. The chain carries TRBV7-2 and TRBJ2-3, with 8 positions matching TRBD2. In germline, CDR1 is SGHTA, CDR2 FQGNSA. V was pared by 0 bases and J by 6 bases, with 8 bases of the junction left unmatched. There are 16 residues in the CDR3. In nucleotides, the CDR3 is TGTGCCAGCAGCTTAGCTAGGCTAGCGGGTGAGGATACGCAGTATTTT. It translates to CASSLARLAGEDTQYF.

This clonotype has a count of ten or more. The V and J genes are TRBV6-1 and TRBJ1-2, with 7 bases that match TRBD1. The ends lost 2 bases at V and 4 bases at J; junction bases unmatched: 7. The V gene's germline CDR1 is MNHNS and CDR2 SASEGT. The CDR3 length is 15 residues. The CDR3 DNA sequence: TGTGCCAGCAGTGAAAATATGGGACAGCTCTATGGCTACACCTTC. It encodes CASSENMGQLYGYTF.

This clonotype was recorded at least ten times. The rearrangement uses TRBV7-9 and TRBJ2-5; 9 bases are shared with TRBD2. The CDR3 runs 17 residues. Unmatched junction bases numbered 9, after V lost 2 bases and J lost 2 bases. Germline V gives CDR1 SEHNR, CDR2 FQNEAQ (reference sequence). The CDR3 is CASSLPTSGPKQETQYF. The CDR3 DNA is TGTGCCAGCAGCTTACCCACTAGCGGGCCGAAGCAAGAGACCCAGTACTTC.

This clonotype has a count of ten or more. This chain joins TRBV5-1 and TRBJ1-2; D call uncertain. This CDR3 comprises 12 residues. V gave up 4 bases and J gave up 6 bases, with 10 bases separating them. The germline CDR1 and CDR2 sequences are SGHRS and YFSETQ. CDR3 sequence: CASSPAGHGYTF. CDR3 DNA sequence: TGCGCCAGCAGCCCGGCGGGCCATGGCTACACCTTC. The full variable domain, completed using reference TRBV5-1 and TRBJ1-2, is KAGVTQTPRYLIKTRGQQVTLSCSPISGHRSVSWYQQTPGQGLQFLFEYFSETQRNKGNFPGRFSGRQFSNSRSEMNVSTLELGDSALYLCASSPAGHGYTFGSGTRLTVV.

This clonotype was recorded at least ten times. The CDR3 DNA sequence: TGTGCCAGCAGCCCCCGGCGGCCCGGGGCCAACGTCCTGACTTTC. It is translated as CASSPRRPGANVLTF. The chain recombines TRBV9 with TRBJ2-6; no clear D gene. CDR1 and CDR2 from the germline V gene are SGDLS and YYNGEE. Trimming cost V 4 bases and J 4 bases, with 12 bases left between them. The CDR3 spans 15 residues.

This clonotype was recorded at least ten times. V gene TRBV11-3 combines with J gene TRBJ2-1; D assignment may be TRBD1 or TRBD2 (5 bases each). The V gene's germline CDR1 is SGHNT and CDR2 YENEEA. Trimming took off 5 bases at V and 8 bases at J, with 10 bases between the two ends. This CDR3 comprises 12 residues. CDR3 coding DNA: TGTGCCAGCAGCGAACGAGGGGATGAGCAGTTCTTC. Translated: CASSERGDEQFF.

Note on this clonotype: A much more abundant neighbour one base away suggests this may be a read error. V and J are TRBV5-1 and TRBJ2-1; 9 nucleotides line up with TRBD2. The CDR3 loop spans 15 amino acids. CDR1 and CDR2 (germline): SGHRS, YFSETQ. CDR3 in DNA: TGCGTCAGCAGCTTGAGTAGCGGGAGTAAGGATGAGCAGTTCTTC. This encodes CVSSLSSGSKDEQFF.

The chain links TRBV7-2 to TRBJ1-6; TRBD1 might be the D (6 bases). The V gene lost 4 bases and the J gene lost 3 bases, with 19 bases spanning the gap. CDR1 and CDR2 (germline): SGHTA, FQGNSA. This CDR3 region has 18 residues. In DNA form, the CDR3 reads TGTGCCAGCAGCTGGCTTGCGGGGGCCGGATTCTATAATTCACCCCTCCACTTT. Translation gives CASSWLAGAGFYNSPLHF.

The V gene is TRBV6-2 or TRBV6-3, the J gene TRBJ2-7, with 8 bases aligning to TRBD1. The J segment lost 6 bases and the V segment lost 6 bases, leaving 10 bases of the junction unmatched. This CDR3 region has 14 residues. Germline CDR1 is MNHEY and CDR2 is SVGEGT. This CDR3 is CASSQPGRGLEQYF. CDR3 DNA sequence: TGTGCCAGCAGCCAGCCGGGCAGGGGGCTCGAGCAGTACTTC.

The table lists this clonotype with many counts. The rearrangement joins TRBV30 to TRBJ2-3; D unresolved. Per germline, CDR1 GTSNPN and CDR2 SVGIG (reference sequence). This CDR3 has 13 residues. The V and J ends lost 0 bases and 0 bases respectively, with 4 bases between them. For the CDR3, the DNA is TGTGCCTGGAGTGTACGGAGCACAGATACGCAGTATTTT. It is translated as CAWSVRSTDTQYF.

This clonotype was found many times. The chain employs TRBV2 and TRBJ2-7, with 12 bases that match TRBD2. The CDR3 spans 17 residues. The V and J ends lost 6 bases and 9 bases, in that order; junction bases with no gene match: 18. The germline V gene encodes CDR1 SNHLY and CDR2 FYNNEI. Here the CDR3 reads CASRTSGSTFTLRGQYF. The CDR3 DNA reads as TGTGCCAGCAGGACTAGCGGGAGCACTTTTACCCTACGAGGGCAGTACTTC. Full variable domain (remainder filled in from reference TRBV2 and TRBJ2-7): EPEVTQTPSHQVTQMGQEVILRCVPISNHLYFYWYRQILGQKVEFLVSFYNNEISEKSEIFDDQFSVERPDGSNFTLKIRSTKLEDSAMYFCASRTSGSTFTLRGQYFGPGTRLTVT.

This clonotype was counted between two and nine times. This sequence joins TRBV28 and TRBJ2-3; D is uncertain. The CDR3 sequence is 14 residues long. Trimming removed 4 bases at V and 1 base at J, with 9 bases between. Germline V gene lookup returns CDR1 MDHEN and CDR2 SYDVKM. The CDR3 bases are TGTGCCAGCAGTTATAGGGCTCGCACAGATACGCAGTATTTT. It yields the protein CASSYRARTDTQYF.

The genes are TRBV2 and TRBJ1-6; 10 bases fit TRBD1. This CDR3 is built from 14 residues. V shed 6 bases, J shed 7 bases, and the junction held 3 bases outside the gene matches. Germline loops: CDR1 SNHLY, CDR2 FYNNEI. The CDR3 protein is CASRATGGNSPLHF. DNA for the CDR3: TGTGCCAGCAGAGCGACAGGGGGCAATTCACCCCTCCACTTT.

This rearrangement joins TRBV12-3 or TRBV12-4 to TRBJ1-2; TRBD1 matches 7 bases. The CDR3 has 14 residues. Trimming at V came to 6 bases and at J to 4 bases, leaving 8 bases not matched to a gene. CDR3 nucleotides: TGTGCCAGCAGCGCGACAGGGCCGTCCTATGGCTACACCTTC. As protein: CASSATGPSYGYTF.

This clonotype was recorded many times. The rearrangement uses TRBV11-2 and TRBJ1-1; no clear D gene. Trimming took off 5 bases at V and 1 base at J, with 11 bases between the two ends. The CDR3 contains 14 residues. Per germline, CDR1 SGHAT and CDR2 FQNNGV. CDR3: CASSPTRRNTEAFF. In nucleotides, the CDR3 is TGTGCCAGCAGCCCCACACGGCGGAACACTGAAGCTTTCTTT.